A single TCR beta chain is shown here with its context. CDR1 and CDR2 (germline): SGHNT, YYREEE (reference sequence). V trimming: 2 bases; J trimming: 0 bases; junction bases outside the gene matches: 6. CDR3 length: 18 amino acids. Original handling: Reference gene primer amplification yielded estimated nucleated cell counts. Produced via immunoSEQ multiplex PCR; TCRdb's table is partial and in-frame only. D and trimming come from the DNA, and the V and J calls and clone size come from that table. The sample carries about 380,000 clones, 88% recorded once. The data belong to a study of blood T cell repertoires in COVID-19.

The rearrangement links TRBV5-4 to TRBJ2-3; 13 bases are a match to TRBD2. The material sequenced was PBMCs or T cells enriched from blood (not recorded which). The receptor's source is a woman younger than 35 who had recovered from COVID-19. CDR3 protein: CASSFRLAGGKSTDTQYF. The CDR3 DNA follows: TGTGCCAGCAGCTTTAGACTAGCGGGGGGAAAAAGCACAGATACGCAGTATTTT. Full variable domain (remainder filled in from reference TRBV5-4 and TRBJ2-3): ETGVTQSPTHLIKTRGQQVTLRCSSQSGHNTVSWYQQALGQGPQFIFQYYREEENGRGNFPPRFSGLQFPNYSSELNVNALELDDSALYLCASSFRLAGGKSTDTQYFGPGTRLTVL.